This T cell receptor (beta chain) was profiled in a study of a mutant IDH1 vaccine in newly diagnosed glioma. About the research overall: Patients, over weeks 1, 3, 5, 7, 11, 15, 19 and 23, received a total of eight vaccinations. Patients previously underwent radiotherapy, temozolomide, or both, and most underwent both.

This clone was counted a single time. Antigen: not known. Points from the study as a whole: Immune responses arising from the vaccine appeared in approximately 93% of patients. Shifts in the top peripheral T cell clonotypes seemed unrelated to pseudoprogression.

Time point in this sample: week 11, during vaccination. Alongside topical imiquimod, each dose of vaccine comprised 300 ug of mutant IDH1 20-mer peptide. TCRdb's table, derived via immunoSEQ multiplex PCR, lists solely in-frame clones and lacks some. The data show some 25,000 clones, about 77% seen once. CDR1 MNHEY and CDR2 SVGAGI come from the germline V gene. The CDR3 is made up of 14 amino acids. V lost 6 bases, J lost 4 bases, and 6 bases stayed unmatched. This specimen consisted of PBMCs, obtained from a glioma patient whose treatment included an IDH1 peptide vaccine. The V gene is TRBV6-5, the J gene TRBJ1-1; 9 positions match TRBD1. The TCR was taken from a woman between 18 and 29 years old with glioma. DNA for the CDR3: TGTGCCAGCAGGCGGGACAGGGAGTCCACTGAAGCTTTCTTT. It encodes CASRRDRESTEAFF.